The next 29 T cell receptor beta chains were all read from a single sample in a study of blood T cell repertoires in COVID-19. The method was immunoSEQ multiplex PCR; TCRdb's version includes in-frame clones alone and lacks a portion of them. The table includes 130,000 or so clones, roughly 89% detected once. The specimen sequenced was peripheral blood. Every receptor here comes from a woman aged 50 to 60 with acute or convalescent COVID-19.

The count of this clone is one. The chain links TRBV4-2 to TRBJ2-5; 11 bases fit TRBD2. CDR1 and CDR2 (germline): LGHNA, YNFKEQ. Losses at the gene ends were 0 bases for V and 5 bases for J; bases not matched to a gene: 8. The CDR3 is 17 residues long. CDR3 in amino acids: CASSQETSGIFGETQYF. In DNA form, the CDR3 reads TGTGCCAGCAGCCAAGAGACTAGCGGGATATTTGGCGAGACCCAGTACTTC.

The J gene is TRBJ2-5, the V gene TRBV27, with 7 bases aligning to TRBD1. The V and J ends lost 9 bases and 5 bases, in that order; junction bases with no gene match: 9. From germline, CDR1 is MNHEY and CDR2 SMNVEV (reference sequence). This CDR3 has 13 residues. The CDR3: CARWDSGWETQYF. CDR3 DNA: TGTGCCAGATGGGACAGCGGATGGGAGACCCAGTACTTC.

This clone is a singleton in its sample. V and J are TRBV6-6 and TRBJ2-5; 9 bases line up with TRBD2. Per the germline V gene, CDR1 is MNHNY and CDR2 is SVGAGI (reference sequence). V trimming: 8 bases; J trimming: 1 base; junction bases outside the gene matches: 2. This CDR3 spans 13 amino acids. CDR3 sequence: CASGSGSQETQYF. DNA for the CDR3: TGTGCCAGCGGTAGCGGGAGCCAAGAGACCCAGTACTTC.

This clone was counted a few times. The rearrangement links TRBV24-1 to TRBJ2-7; possible D gene TRBD1, 6 bases. Trimming took off 5 bases at V and 3 bases at J, with 7 bases between the two ends. The CDR3 is 12 residues long. Germline lookup yields CDR1 KGHDR and CDR2 SFDVKD. The CDR3 nucleotides read TGTGCCACCAGTGCAGGGGACTACGAGCAGTACTTC. Protein product: CATSAGDYEQYF.

The chain uses TRBV5-6 and TRBJ1-1; D is undetermined. The V gene lost 2 bases and the J gene lost 3 bases, with 11 bases spanning the gap. The CDR3 has 14 amino acids. The germline CDR1 and CDR2 sequences are SGHDT and YYEEEE. The CDR3 DNA follows: TGTGCCAGCAGCTTCCGGGGAGGCGACACTGAAGCTTTCTTT. Protein product: CASSFRGGDTEAFF.

A word on this clone: Other DNA sequences in this specimen translate into the identical CDR3. The CDR3 spells CASSSWASYEQYF. In DNA, the CDR3 is TGTGCCAGCAGCTCGTGGGCGTCCTACGAGCAGTACTTC. The chain uses TRBV5-5 and TRBJ2-7; no firm D call. V lost 3 bases, J lost 1 base, and 8 bases lay in between. CDR1 is SGHKS, CDR2 YYEKEE, per germline (reference sequence). The CDR3 consists of 13 residues.

The chain carries TRBV20-1 and TRBJ2-1; D is uncertain. Germline V gene sequence: CDR1 DFQATT, CDR2 SNEGSKA (reference sequence). This CDR3 spans 11 amino acids. The V gene lost 0 bases and the J gene lost 7 bases, with 4 bases spanning the gap. CDR3 protein: CSARDRNEQFF. CDR3 sequence (DNA): TGCAGTGCTAGAGATCGGAATGAGCAGTTCTTC.

This clone was seen only once. V and J are TRBV4-3 and TRBJ1-1; 7 nucleotides match TRBD1. Losses at the gene ends were 4 bases for V and 5 bases for J; bases not matched to a gene: 13. The CDR3 is 16 amino acids. In germline, CDR1 is LGHNA, CDR2 YSLEER. The CDR3: CASSLSGGILGTEAFF. Here the CDR3 DNA reads TGCGCCAGCAGCCTTTCAGGGGGAATACTAGGGACTGAAGCTTTCTTT.

The chain is built from TRBV7-2 and TRBJ2-7; 11 bases line up with TRBD2. The CDR3 totals 16 residues. Germline lookup yields CDR1 SGHTA and CDR2 FQGNSA. Germline trimming cut 5 bases from V and 6 bases from J; bases unmatched to any gene: 12. CDR3 sequence: CASSPRTSGLDSEQYF. The CDR3 nucleotides are TGTGCCAGCAGCCCTCGGACTAGCGGGCTGGATTCCGAGCAGTACTTC.

The CDR3 nucleotides read TGTGCCAGCTCACCACAAACAGGGATTGATGGCTACACCTTC. Its translation: CASSPQTGIDGYTF. The chain combines TRBV18 with TRBJ1-2, with a weak D call TRBD1 (6 bases). V was cut by 1 base and J by 6 bases, with 12 bases left in between. The CDR3 runs 14 residues. Per the germline V gene, CDR1 is KGHSH and CDR2 is LQKENI.

This chain connects TRBV18 to TRBJ2-5; D gene unclear. CDR1 is KGHSH, CDR2 LQKENI, per germline. The CDR3 length is 15 residues. The germline V and J ends were trimmed by 6 bases and 0 bases, with 14 bases remaining between them. The CDR3 DNA sequence: TGTGCCAGCTCGCCGGGTGGTCTCGACCAAGAGACCCAGTACTTC. This sequence encodes CASSPGGLDQETQYF.

V gene TRBV6-6 combines with J gene TRBJ1-6, with a possible D match to TRBD1 (5 bases). The germline V gene has CDR1 MNHNY and CDR2 SVGAGI (reference sequence). The CDR3 spans 15 residues. V was shortened by 0 bases and J by 9 bases, with 12 bases between the two germline ends. The CDR3 sequence: CASSYSMGPGSPLHF. Here the CDR3 DNA reads TGTGCCAGCAGTTACTCGATGGGGCCCGGTTCACCCCTCCACTTT.

V gene TRBV5-1 combines with J gene TRBJ2-6; 9 nucleotides match TRBD1. The CDR3 consists of 17 residues. Per germline, CDR1 SGHRS and CDR2 YFSETQ. Unmatched junction bases numbered 7, after V lost 4 bases and J lost 2 bases. The DNA of the CDR3 is TGCGCCAGCAGCCTGGGACAGGGAAGAGCTGGGGCCAACGTCCTGACTTTC. Residues: CASSLGQGRAGANVLTF.

In its sample, this clone was seen once. The CDR3 region is CASSRLGGMDTGELFF. For the CDR3, the DNA is TGTGCCAGCAGCCGGCTGGGGGGGATGGACACCGGGGAGCTGTTTTTT. J is TRBJ2-2 and V is TRBV7-9, with 7 bases matching TRBD2. V was pared by 5 bases and J by 3 bases, with 9 bases of the junction left unmatched. The CDR3 is 16 residues long. The germline CDR1 and CDR2 sequences are SEHNR and FQNEAQ (reference sequence).

The rearrangement joins TRBV27 to TRBJ1-2; 8 nucleotides line up with TRBD1. Germline CDR1 is MNHEY and CDR2 is SMNVEV (reference sequence). Unmatched junction bases numbered 9, after V lost 6 bases and J lost 3 bases. CDR3 length: 15 residues. The CDR3 spells CASRRTGTGHYGYTF. CDR3 nucleotides: TGTGCCAGCAGAAGAACCGGGACAGGCCACTATGGCTACACCTTC.

This chain joins TRBV19 and TRBJ1-1; tentative D call: TRBD1 (6 bases). Germline CDR1 and CDR2: LNHDA and SQIVND (reference sequence). The CDR3 spans 14 residues. The V end was cut by 5 bases, the J end by 1 base, with 11 bases between. CDR3 loop: CASSSHRENTEAFF. CDR3 in DNA: TGTGCCAGTAGTTCCCACAGGGAGAACACTGAAGCTTTCTTT.

This sequence joins TRBV21-1 and TRBJ1-3; TRBD1 reflects the table's D call only, with no check against the DNA. TRBV21-1 is marked as a pseudogene. This CDR3 comprises 16 residues. The CDR3, as DNA: TGTGCCAGCAGCAAGTGCGACAGGGGGTGGGGAAACACCATATATTTT. Its protein product is CASSKCDRGWGNTIYF.

The CDR3 sequence: CANPNRSKNIQYF. The CDR3 nucleotides are TGTGCCAACCCCAATCGCAGTAAAAACATTCAGTACTTC. The chain uses TRBV25-1 and TRBJ2-4, with unresolved D. The V gene's germline CDR1 is MGHDK and CDR2 SYGVNS. This CDR3 is built from 13 residues. V was cut by 10 bases and J by 4 bases, with 14 bases left in between.

V and J are TRBV18 and TRBJ1-1, with D hard to call. CDR3 size: 14 residues. V shed 2 bases and J shed 1 base, with 8 bases lying between them. In germline, CDR1 is KGHSH, CDR2 LQKENI. The CDR3, as DNA: TGTGCCAGCTCACCAGCACTTCAGAACACTGAAGCTTTCTTT. Protein product: CASSPALQNTEAFF.

J is TRBJ1-5 and V is TRBV19, with 8 nucleotides matching TRBD1. CDR1 is LNHDA, CDR2 SQIVND, per germline (reference sequence). V was pared by 7 bases and J by 9 bases, with 11 bases of the junction left unmatched. The CDR3 runs 14 residues. The CDR3 protein is CASTAGGWGSPQHF. CDR3 nucleotide sequence: TGTGCCAGTACGGCAGGGGGCTGGGGGTCGCCCCAGCATTTT.

V and J are TRBV11-2 and TRBJ1-1; possible D gene TRBD1, 6 bases. Germline values: CDR1 SGHAT, CDR2 FQNNGV. V lost 5 bases and J 1 base, leaving 14 bases between the germline ends. The CDR3 has 15 amino acids. In nucleotides, the CDR3 is TGTGCCAGCAGCCCCACGAGACAGGCGAACACTGAAGCTTTCTTT. Amino acid sequence: CASSPTRQANTEAFF.

This clone was picked up one time. This chain links TRBV7-9 with TRBJ2-7; D is ambiguous. Trimming cost V 5 bases and J 1 base, with 6 bases left between them. The CDR3 contains 12 residues. Germline assignment: CDR1 SEHNR and CDR2 FQNEAQ (reference sequence). CDR3 region: CASSPRSYEQYF. CDR3 nucleotide sequence: TGTGCCAGCAGCCCTAGATCCTACGAGCAGTACTTC.

The V call is TRBV2, the J call TRBJ2-3; no clear D. Trimming cost V 5 bases and J 5 bases, with 23 bases left between them. This CDR3 has 17 residues. CDR1 is SNHLY and CDR2 is FYNNEI in the germline V gene. The CDR3 is CASSPPVRAFKEDTQYF. The CDR3, as DNA: TGTGCCAGCAGTCCCCCCGTTCGAGCGTTCAAGGAAGATACGCAGTATTTT. Full variable domain (outside the CDR3, taken from reference TRBV2 and TRBJ2-3): EPEVTQTPSHQVTQMGQEVILRCVPISNHLYFYWYRQILGQKVEFLVSFYNNEISEKSEIFDDQFSVERPDGSNFTLKIRSTKLEDSAMYFCASSPPVRAFKEDTQYFGPGTRLTVL.

This rearrangement joins TRBV4-1 to TRBJ1-2; D gene unclear. The CDR3 consists of 15 residues. Germline values: CDR1 MGHRA, CDR2 YSYEKL. Between the trimmed V and J ends, which lost 2 bases and 2 bases, there was a span of 12 bases. The CDR3 bases are TGCGCCAGCAGCCAACCTCGGGATCGAAACTATGGCTACACCTTC. Protein sequence: CASSQPRDRNYGYTF.

This chain connects TRBV6-5 to TRBJ1-2; 7 bases line up with TRBD1. The CDR3 covers 16 residues. Trimming removed 1 base from V and 8 bases from J; junction bases left unmatched: 13. Germline V gene data show CDR1 as MNHEY and CDR2 as SVGAGI. Here the CDR3 DNA reads TGTGCCAGCAGTTACTTCAGGGGGGCGTTGAAACTCGGCTACACCTTC. This sequence encodes CASSYFRGALKLGYTF.

This sequence joins TRBV19 and TRBJ1-5; 7 bases agree with TRBD1. The CDR3 loop spans 14 amino acids. J lost 5 bases, V lost 7 bases, and 8 bases had no gene match. In germline, CDR1 is LNHDA, CDR2 SQIVND (reference sequence). The CDR3 sequence: CASTSQGGDQPQHF. The CDR3 coding sequence is TGTGCCAGTACCAGCCAGGGGGGTGATCAGCCCCAGCATTTT. The entire variable domain, with the rest obtained from reference TRBV19 and TRBJ1-5, is as follows: DGGITQSPKYLFRKEGQNVTLSCEQNLNHDAMYWYRQDPGQGLRLIYYSQIVNDFQKGDIAEGYSVSREKKESFPLTVTSAQKNPTAFYLCASTSQGGDQPQHFGDGTRLSIL.

The chain employs TRBV5-1 and TRBJ1-4; D perhaps matches TRBD1 (5 bases). CDR3 length: 14 amino acids. Germline V gene data show CDR1 as SGHRS and CDR2 as YFSETQ. Trimming took 5 bases from V and 3 from J, leaving 11 bases between them. The CDR3 DNA sequence: TGCGCCAGCAGTTCCCCAGGGTCTAATGAAAAACTGTTTTTT. Its protein product is CASSSPGSNEKLFF.

The rearrangement links TRBV4-3 to TRBJ1-2, with 9 positions matching TRBD1. The CDR3 has 16 amino acids. The J segment lost 0 bases and the V segment lost 0 bases, leaving 2 bases of the junction unmatched. Germline CDR1 and CDR2: LGHNA and YSLEER. CDR3 coding DNA: TGCGCCAGCAGCCAAGATCGACAGGGGGCTAACTATGGCTACACCTTC. This encodes CASSQDRQGANYGYTF.

The chain uses TRBV4-3 and TRBJ1-3, with 7 bases that match TRBD1. There are 15 residues in the CDR3. Trimming cost V 3 bases and J 4 bases; bases outside gene matches: 6. Germline CDR1 reads LGHNA; CDR2 reads YSLEER. The CDR3 sequence: CASSQQPGQGNTIYF. The CDR3 DNA reads TGCGCCAGCAGCCAGCAACCGGGACAGGGAAACACCATATATTTT.